These 15 T cell receptor beta chains were all obtained from the same sample, sequenced in a study of blood T cells in healthy people across ages. A second PCR of 7 to 11 cycles used a sample-barcoded 5' primer and a J-beta primer mix. Using its own MiXCR run on the 5' RACE reads, TCRdb lists one record per CDR3 protein. There are some 760,000 distinct CDR3 sequences in the sample; 25% occur only once, and 9.4% lies in the top ten. This same sample was also part of a study on T cells of mothers and their children.

Material for sequencing was blood. All receptors come from a boy younger than 18 in good health.

The chain joins TRBV6-2 or TRBV6-3 to TRBJ2-6; D is unclear. Germline V gene data show CDR1 as MNHEY and CDR2 as SVGEGT. The CDR3 covers 14 residues. Trimming cost V 5 bases and J 0 bases, with 5 bases left between them. The CDR3 sequence is CASSTVSGANVLTF. The CDR3 region has the DNA TGTGCCAGCAGTACCGTCTCTGGGGCCAACGTCCTGACTTTC.

The chain is built from TRBV10-3 and TRBJ2-5; perhaps D is TRBD1 or TRBD2 (5 bases each). There are 13 residues in the CDR3. V dropped 11 bases and J dropped 5 bases, with 18 bases sitting between them. The V gene's germline CDR1 is ENHRY and CDR2 SYGVKD. The DNA of the CDR3 is TGTGCCTCCCAGGGTGGGGAGTTGGAGACCCAGTACTTC. Translation gives CASQGGELETQYF.

The chain uses TRBV7-8 and TRBJ1-4; 8 nucleotides match TRBD1. The CDR3 is 14 amino acids. J lost 8 bases, V lost 5 bases, and 7 bases had no gene match. Germline values: CDR1 SGHVS, CDR2 FQNEAQ. CDR3 in amino acids: CASSRQGRWEKLFF. The CDR3 bases are TGTGCCAGCAGCCGACAGGGGCGATGGGAAAAACTGTTTTTT.

This clonotype was detected only a few times. This chain joins TRBV5-1 and TRBJ2-5; tentatively, D is TRBD1 (6 bases). Germline CDR1 and CDR2: SGHRS and YFSETQ. V lost 4 bases, J lost 1 base, and 11 bases lay in between. CDR3 length: 14 amino acids. The CDR3: CASSPSGAQETQYF. CDR3 nucleotide sequence: TGCGCCAGCAGCCCTTCAGGGGCCCAAGAGACCCAGTACTTC.

CDR3 nucleotides: TGCAGCGTTCGGGGGTTGGGGAACACTGAAGCTTTCTTT. Translated, it gives CSVRGLGNTEAFF. This chain links TRBV29-1 with TRBJ1-1, with a tentative D call TRBD1 (5 bases). Germline V gene lookup returns CDR1 SQVTM and CDR2 ANQGSEA. The CDR3 has 13 residues. V was clipped by 5 bases and J by 1 base, with 11 bases between them.

This clonotype has more than one count but fewer than ten. The rearrangement joins TRBV7-8 to TRBJ2-2; 8 nucleotides match TRBD2. Trimming cost V 5 bases and J 8 bases; bases outside gene matches: 10. Germline lookup yields CDR1 SGHVS and CDR2 FQNEAQ. CDR3 length equals 15 residues. The CDR3 here is CASSLGTSRTGELFF. CDR3 DNA sequence: TGTGCCAGCAGCCTGGGGACTAGTAGAACAGGGGAGCTGTTTTTT. The whole variable domain, filled in from reference TRBV7-8 and TRBJ2-2, reads GAGVSQSPRYKVAKRGQDVALRCDPISGHVSLFWYQQALGQGPEFLTYFQNEAQLDKSGLPSDRFFAERPEGSVSTLKIQRTQQEDSAVYLCASSLGTSRTGELFFGEGSRLTVL.

This clonotype was picked up a small number of times. V gene TRBV7-2 combines with J gene TRBJ2-1; 8 bases fit TRBD2. CDR1 is SGHTA, CDR2 FQGNSA, per germline. The CDR3 spans 15 residues. Trimming removed 5 bases from V and 0 bases from J; junction bases left unmatched: 3. CDR3 DNA: TGTGCCAGCAGCGAGGGGACTAGCTCCTACAATGAGCAGTTCTTC. Its translation is CASSEGTSSYNEQFF.

The sample holds a few counts of this clonotype. The chain employs TRBV27 and TRBJ2-3; TRBD1 matches 10 bases. V was clipped by 5 bases and J by 0 bases; unmatched bases: 8. The CDR3 covers 17 residues. In germline, CDR1 is MNHEY, CDR2 SMNVEV (reference sequence). CDR3 protein: CASSPRTGGGSTDTQYF. Written as DNA, the CDR3 is TGTGCCAGCAGTCCCCGGACAGGGGGAGGTAGCACAGATACGCAGTATTTT.

The chain's CDR3 is CASRSGDTVVDEQFF. CDR3 bases: TGCGCCAGCAGGAGCGGGGATACCGTCGTGGATGAGCAGTTCTTC. The rearrangement links TRBV5-1 to TRBJ2-1; TRBD2 aligns across 7 bases. CDR1 SGHRS and CDR2 YFSETQ come from the germline V gene. V trimming: 5 bases; J trimming: 8 bases; junction bases outside the gene matches: 13. The CDR3 length is 15 residues.

To note about this clonotype: Sequence at one end of the junction differs from germline and may be a read error. V usage is TRBV7-8 and J usage is TRBJ1-1, with D uncertain. The CDR3 is 14 amino acids. CDR1 is SGHVS, CDR2 FQNEAQ, per germline. The CDR3 protein is CASSLTPANTEAFF. CDR3 DNA: TGTGCCAGCAGCTTAACTCCGGCGAACACTGAAGCGTTCTTT. The full variable domain, completed using reference TRBV7-8 and TRBJ1-1, is GAGVSQSPRYKVAKRGQDVALRCDPISGHVSLFWYQQALGQGPEFLTYFQNEAQLDKSGLPSDRFFAERPEGSVSTLKIQRTQQEDSAVYLCASSLTPANTEAFFGQGTRLTVV.

This rearrangement joins TRBV25-1 to TRBJ1-1; D ambiguous. Germline CDR1 reads MGHDK; CDR2 reads SYGVNS. V was shortened by 6 bases and J by 3 bases, with 11 bases between the two germline ends. This CDR3 comprises 13 residues. The CDR3, as DNA: TGTGCCAGCAGCGACGGCCTGTACACTGAAGCTTTCTTT. Translating it yields CASSDGLYTEAFF.

In the case of this clonotype: The junction differs from germline at one of its ends, possibly a read error. V usage is TRBV7-9 and J usage is TRBJ2-5; perhaps TRBD2 as D (7 bases). This CDR3 region has 13 residues. Germline CDR1 is SEHNR and CDR2 is FQNEAQ (reference sequence). The CDR3 DNA reads TGTGCCAGCGGGGGGGCCATCGAAGAGGCCCAGTACTTC. The encoded protein is CASGGAIEEAQYF.

This clonotype has more than one count but fewer than ten. This chain links TRBV12-3 or TRBV12-4 with TRBJ1-2; no clear D. The CDR3 consists of 12 residues. V was clipped by 1 base and J by 6 bases, with 6 bases between them. For the CDR3, the DNA is TGTGCCAGCAGTTTAGGCAGCCATGGCTACACCTTC. This sequence encodes CASSLGSHGYTF.

V usage is TRBV6-5 and J usage is TRBJ1-2, with TRBD1 matching over 8 bases. This CDR3 is built from 14 residues. Germline-derived CDR1 and CDR2 are MNHEY and SVGAGI. J lost 6 bases, V lost 3 bases, and 6 bases had no gene match. CDR3 sequence (DNA): TGTGCCAGCAGTTATGGGAACAGGGGGAATGGCTACACCTTC. Translation gives CASSYGNRGNGYTF.

This clonotype has just a few counts. V is TRBV29-1 and J is TRBJ2-4; D ambiguous. The CDR3 is 14 amino acids. The germline CDR1 and CDR2 sequences are SQVTM and ANQGSEA. V was cut by 6 bases and J by 0 bases, with 12 bases left in between. The CDR3 DNA reads as TGCAGCGTCCTCCCTGAATTAGCCAAAAACATTCAGTACTTC. This encodes CSVLPELAKNIQYF.